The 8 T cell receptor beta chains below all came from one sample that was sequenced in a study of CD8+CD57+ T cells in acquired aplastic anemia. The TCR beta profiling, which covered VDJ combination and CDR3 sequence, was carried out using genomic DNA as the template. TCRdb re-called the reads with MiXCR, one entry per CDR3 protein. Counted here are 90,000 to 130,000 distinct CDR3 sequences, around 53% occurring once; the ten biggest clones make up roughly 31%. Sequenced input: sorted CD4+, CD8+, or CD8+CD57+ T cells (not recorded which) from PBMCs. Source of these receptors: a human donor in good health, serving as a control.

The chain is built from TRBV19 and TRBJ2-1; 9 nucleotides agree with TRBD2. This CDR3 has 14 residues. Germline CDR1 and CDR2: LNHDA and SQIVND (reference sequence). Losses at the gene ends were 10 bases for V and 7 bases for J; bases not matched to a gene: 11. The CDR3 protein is CATQLSGGSNEQFF. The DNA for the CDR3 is TGTGCCACCCAGCTTAGCGGGGGAAGTAATGAGCAGTTCTTC. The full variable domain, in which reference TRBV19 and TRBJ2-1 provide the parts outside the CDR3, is DGGITQSPKYLFRKEGQNVTLSCEQNLNHDAMYWYRQDPGQGLRLIYYSQIVNDFQKGDIAEGYSVSREKKESFPLTVTSAQKNPTAFYLCATQLSGGSNEQFFGPGTRLTVL.

CDR3 bases: TGTGCCAGTACGGGTAGCAGGGAAGCTTTCTTT. Residues: CASTGSREAFF. V usage is TRBV19 and J usage is TRBJ1-1; no clear D gene. V shed 7 bases and J shed 8 bases, with 11 bases lying between them. Germline V gene data show CDR1 as LNHDA and CDR2 as SQIVND (reference sequence). This CDR3 is 11 amino acids long.

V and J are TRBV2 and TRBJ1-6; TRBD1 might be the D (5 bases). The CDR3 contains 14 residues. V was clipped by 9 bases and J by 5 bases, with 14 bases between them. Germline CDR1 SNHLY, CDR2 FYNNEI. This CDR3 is CARSSGPNNSPLHF. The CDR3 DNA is TGTGCCAGATCCTCGGGACCCAATAATTCACCCCTCCACTTT.

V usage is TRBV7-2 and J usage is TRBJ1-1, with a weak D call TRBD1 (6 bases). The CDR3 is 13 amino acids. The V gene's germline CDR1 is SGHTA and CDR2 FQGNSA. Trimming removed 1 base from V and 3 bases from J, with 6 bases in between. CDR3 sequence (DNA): TGTGCCAGCAGCTTAGAGGGGGACACTGAAGCTTTCTTT. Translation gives CASSLEGDTEAFF.

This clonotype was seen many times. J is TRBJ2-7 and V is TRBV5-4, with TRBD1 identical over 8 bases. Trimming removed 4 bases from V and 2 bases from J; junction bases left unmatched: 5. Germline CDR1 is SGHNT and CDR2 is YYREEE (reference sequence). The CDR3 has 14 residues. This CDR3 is CASSRTGQAYEQYF. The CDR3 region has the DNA TGTGCCAGCAGCCGGACAGGGCAAGCCTACGAGCAGTACTTC.

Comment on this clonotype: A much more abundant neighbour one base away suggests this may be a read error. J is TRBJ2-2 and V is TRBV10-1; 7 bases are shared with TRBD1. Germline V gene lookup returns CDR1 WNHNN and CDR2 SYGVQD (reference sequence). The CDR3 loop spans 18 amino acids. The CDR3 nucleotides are TGCGCCAGCAGTGAGTACCCCGGGGACAGCGGATATACCGGGGAGCTGTCTTTT. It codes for CASSEYPGDSGYTGELSF.

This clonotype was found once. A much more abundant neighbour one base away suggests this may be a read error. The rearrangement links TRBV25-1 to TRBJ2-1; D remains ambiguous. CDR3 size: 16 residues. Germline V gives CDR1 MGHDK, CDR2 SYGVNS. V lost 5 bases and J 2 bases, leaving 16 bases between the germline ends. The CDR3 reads CASSSTKPHPYNEQFF. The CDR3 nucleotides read TGTGCCAGCAGTTCCACCAAACCCCATCCCTACAATGAGCAGTTCTTC.

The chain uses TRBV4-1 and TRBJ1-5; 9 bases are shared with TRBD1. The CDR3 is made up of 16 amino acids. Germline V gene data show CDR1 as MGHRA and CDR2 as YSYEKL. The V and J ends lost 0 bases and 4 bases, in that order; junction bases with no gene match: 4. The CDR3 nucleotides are TGCGCCAGCAGCCAAGATATCGGGACAGGGAATCAGCCCCAGCATTTT. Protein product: CASSQDIGTGNQPQHF.